This TCR beta chain was sequenced for a study of T-cell reconstitution after alpha-beta-depleted transplantation in children (dated by TCRdb to the mid-2010s). A note on the overall study: Using TCR repertoire profiling, the study quantitatively followed how T-cell immune reconstitution unfolded in children after TCRalphabeta/CD19-depleted allogeneic hematopoietic cell transplantation.

Libraries were prepared through PCR. Data came from an Illumina HiSeq 2500. TCR library preparation used molecular barcoding, with unique molecular identifiers applied to normalize quantification of the TCRbeta repertoire. TCRdb itself trimmed the public reads at Q25 with fastp, ran MiXCR and retained productive beta chains. Entries are consolidated by CDR3 protein sequence, retaining the most common genes and DNA. The sample table records over 90,000 distinct CDR3 sequences; roughly 7.6% of these occur just once. Of the sample, approximately 16% falls within the top ten clones. CDR3 length: 15 amino acids, cysteine to phenylalanine. Only the CDR3 part of the read is kept: 45 bases, read in frame from the first base. Per the germline V gene (reference sequence), MNHEY is the CDR1 and SMNVEV is the CDR2. V has 5 bases trimmed and J has 5 bases trimmed; junction bases matching no gene number 10. As for this clonotype: Its target antigen remains unknown. It has no much larger one-base neighbor in the sample; base qualities were not kept.

Beyond this particular receptor, the publication reports: The apparently early recovery of alphabetaT-cell counts about two months after transplant reportedly depended on only several hundred rapidly expanded clones that came from non-depleted graft cells. Hyperexpanded clone frequencies declined over subsequent months; after one year, T-cell counts and TCRbeta diversity were mostly attributed to newly produced T cells. In some patients, the high TCRbeta diversity seen at day 60 was put down to recipient T cells and intrathymic progenitors that had survived conditioning.

What this sample's treatment or condition label stands for: allogeneic hematopoietic cell transplantation with graft depleted of TCRalphabeta T cells and CD19 B cells. The transplant recipients were children given TCRalphabeta/CD19-depleted allogeneic hematopoietic cell grafts. Recombination connected TRBV27 to TRBJ2-7; TRBD1 matches 9 bases in the middle. Sequenced material: PBMCs, taken before TCRalphabeta/CD19-depleted stem cell transplant. The TCR sequence derives from a boy between 2 and 10 years old with acute lymphoblastic leukemia, due to receive a stem cell transplant. The DNA is as follows: TGTGCCAGCAGTCTTGAAGGGACAGGGTTCGACGAGCAGTACTTC. The encoded protein is CASSLEGTGFDEQYF.